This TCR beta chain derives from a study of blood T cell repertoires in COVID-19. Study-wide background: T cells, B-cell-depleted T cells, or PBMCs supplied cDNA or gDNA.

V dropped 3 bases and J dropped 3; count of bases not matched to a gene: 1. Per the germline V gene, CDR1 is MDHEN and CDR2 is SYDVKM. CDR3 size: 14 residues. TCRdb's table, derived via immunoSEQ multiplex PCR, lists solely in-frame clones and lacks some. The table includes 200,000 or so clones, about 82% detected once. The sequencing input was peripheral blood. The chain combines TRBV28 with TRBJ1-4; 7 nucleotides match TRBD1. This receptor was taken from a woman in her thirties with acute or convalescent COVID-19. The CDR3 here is CASSLTGPNEKLFF. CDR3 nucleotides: TGTGCCAGCAGTTTGACAGGGCCTAATGAAAAACTGTTTTTT.